The 12 T cell receptor beta chains in this list originate from one sample, sequenced in a study of PD-1 blockade in classical Hodgkin lymphoma. Every patient was affected by relapse after autologous stem cell transplantation, while exposure to brentuximab vedotin was not uniform. Using immunoSEQ multiplex PCR, the repertoire was profiled, and TCRdb retains in-frame clones only, with some absent. The sample consists of about 94,000 clones, 89% of them appearing once. This material consisted of peripheral blood mononuclear cells (PBMCs), taken before the second cycle of nivolumab. The receptors were gathered from a human donor with classical Hodgkin lymphoma.

This chain connects TRBV9 to TRBJ2-1; TRBD2 agrees at 9 bases. The germline gives CDR1 SGDLS, CDR2 YYNGEE. The junction had 19 bases not matched to a gene; V was cut back by 4 bases and J by 2 bases. The CDR3 loop spans 20 amino acids. The CDR3 DNA follows: TGTGCCAGCAGCTTCCAAGAGAACCCACTAGCGGGCCAACCCTACAATGAGCAGTTCTTC. This encodes CASSFQENPLAGQPYNEQFF.

Here the CDR3 reads CASSLVGGLSSYEQYF. CDR3 in DNA: TGCGCCAGCAGCTTGGTGGGGGGCCTTAGCTCCTACGAGCAGTACTTC. The chain employs TRBV5-1 and TRBJ2-7, with D perhaps TRBD1 or TRBD2 (6 bases each). CDR1 is SGHRS and CDR2 is YFSETQ in the germline V gene. V lost 0 bases and J lost 0, with 13 bases in between. The CDR3 is made up of 16 amino acids.

In its sample, this clone was seen once. The genes are TRBV27 and TRBJ2-7; 8 nucleotides align to TRBD2. This CDR3 is built from 13 residues. Germline V gene data show CDR1 as MNHEY and CDR2 as SMNVEV (reference sequence). The V gene end was trimmed by 10 bases and the J gene end by 4 bases; junction bases not matched to a gene: 9. The CDR3 nucleotides are TGTGCCACCTCACCGAGCGGGAGTTACGAGCAGTACTTC. Amino acids: CATSPSGSYEQYF.

The chain links TRBV19 to TRBJ2-1; 9 bases align to TRBD2. CDR1 and CDR2 (germline): LNHDA, SQIVND (reference sequence). The V gene end was trimmed by 3 bases and the J gene end by 8 bases; junction bases not matched to a gene: 5. There are 14 residues in the CDR3. CDR3 DNA sequence: TGTGCCAGTAGTATTGCGGGAGGGGTTGATGAGCAGTTCTTC. It codes for CASSIAGGVDEQFF.

V gene TRBV7-9 combines with J gene TRBJ2-3; D not certain. From germline, CDR1 is SEHNR and CDR2 FQNEAQ (reference sequence). The CDR3 extends over 15 amino acids. V was shortened by 7 bases and J by 2 bases, with 16 bases between the two germline ends. CDR3 loop: CASTLAEWATDTQYF. The CDR3, as DNA: TGTGCCAGCACCCTCGCGGAATGGGCCACAGATACGCAGTATTTT.

The chain employs TRBV27 and TRBJ1-1; D is uncertain. Trimming cost V 6 bases and J 5 bases, with 13 bases left between them. Germline-derived CDR1 and CDR2 are MNHEY and SMNVEV (reference sequence). The CDR3 length is 13 residues. CDR3 sequence (DNA): TGTGCCAGCAGCCCCGCCGGGGAGACTGAAGCTTTCTTT. Its translation: CASSPAGETEAFF.

The chain links TRBV6-1 to TRBJ2-7; weak D call: TRBD2 (6 bases). The CDR3 runs 12 residues. V lost 4 bases, J lost 4 bases, and 8 bases lay in between. CDR1 MNHNS and CDR2 SASEGT come from the germline V gene. The CDR3 DNA sequence: TGTGCCAGCAGTGTCGGGACTTACGAGCAGTACTTC. Amino acids: CASSVGTYEQYF.

The rearrangement links TRBV5-6 to TRBJ2-2, with D possibly being TRBD2 (5 bases). There are 16 residues in the CDR3. Germline loops: CDR1 SGHDT, CDR2 YYEEEE. V dropped 0 bases and J dropped 1 base, with 10 bases sitting between them. The DNA of the CDR3 is TGTGCCAGCAGCTTGGAGGCGGGTAGGAACACCGGGGAGCTGTTTTTT. It encodes CASSLEAGRNTGELFF.

This clone was found once. The V and J genes are TRBV27 and TRBJ1-1; 8 bases are a match to TRBD1. Looked up from germline, CDR1 is MNHEY and CDR2 is SMNVEV (reference sequence). The CDR3 sequence is 18 residues long. V was pared by 1 base and J by 1 base, with 11 bases of the junction left unmatched. CDR3 bases: TGTGCCAGCAGTTTATATTTCGCCCTCAGGGGGCAGAACACTGAAGCTTTCTTT. Residues: CASSLYFALRGQNTEAFF.

This clone was detected a few times. The chain carries TRBV6-1 and TRBJ1-5; D is unclear. The V end lost 4 bases, the J end lost 2 bases, and 12 bases lay between the germline ends. The CDR3 spans 15 residues. The germline CDR1 and CDR2 sequences are MNHNS and SASEGT. CDR3 region: CASSGAEGGNQPQHF. The CDR3 DNA reads as TGTGCCAGCAGTGGGGCCGAAGGAGGCAATCAGCCCCAGCATTTT.

The chain has TRBV7-8 and TRBJ1-2, with TRBD1 matching 7 bases. Unmatched junction bases numbered 2, after V lost 1 base and J lost 3 bases. This CDR3 is 14 amino acids long. The germline CDR1 and CDR2 sequences are SGHVS and FQNEAQ. In nucleotides, the CDR3 is TGTGCCAGCAGCTTAGATGGACAGGACTATGGCTACACCTTC. This translates into CASSLDGQDYGYTF.

This rearrangement joins TRBV7-9 to TRBJ1-5; 8 nucleotides agree with TRBD1. The germline CDR1 and CDR2 sequences are SEHNR and FQNEAQ (reference sequence). CDR3 length: 15 residues. V lost 3 bases, J lost 4 bases, and 5 bases stayed unmatched. CDR3 region: CASSLQGADNQPQHF. CDR3 DNA sequence: TGTGCCAGCAGCTTGCAGGGGGCGGATAATCAGCCCCAGCATTTT.